The T cell receptor beta chain described here comes from a study of T cell responses to AZD1222 COVID-19 vaccine. CDR1 and CDR2 (germline): SGHRS, YFSETQ. Trimming took 6 bases from V and 1 from J, leaving 16 bases between them. The length of the CDR3 is 15 residues. Assay used: immunoSEQ multiplex PCR; TCRdb lists only in-frame clones, some missing. Of fewer than 200,000 clones detected, 85% to 95% appear once; the ten largest clones hold approximately 1.5%. Study-wide points: When two AZD1222 doses had been given, Spike-specific TCR breadth and depth rose. Donors were mostly white British, more females; clonal diversity possibly underestimated. Seropositivity was recorded at baseline in only a handful of AZD1222 recipients.

With regard to this clone: Its antigen remains unknown.

This receptor was obtained from an adult in good health. This specimen consisted of peripheral blood, obtained on day 0 of AZD1222 vaccination. The chain joins TRBV5-1 to TRBJ1-1; D perhaps matches TRBD1 (5 bases). CDR3 amino acids: CASNRGDRGNTEAFF. The CDR3 DNA reads TGCGCCAGCAACCGGGGGGATCGGGGGAACACTGAAGCTTTCTTT.